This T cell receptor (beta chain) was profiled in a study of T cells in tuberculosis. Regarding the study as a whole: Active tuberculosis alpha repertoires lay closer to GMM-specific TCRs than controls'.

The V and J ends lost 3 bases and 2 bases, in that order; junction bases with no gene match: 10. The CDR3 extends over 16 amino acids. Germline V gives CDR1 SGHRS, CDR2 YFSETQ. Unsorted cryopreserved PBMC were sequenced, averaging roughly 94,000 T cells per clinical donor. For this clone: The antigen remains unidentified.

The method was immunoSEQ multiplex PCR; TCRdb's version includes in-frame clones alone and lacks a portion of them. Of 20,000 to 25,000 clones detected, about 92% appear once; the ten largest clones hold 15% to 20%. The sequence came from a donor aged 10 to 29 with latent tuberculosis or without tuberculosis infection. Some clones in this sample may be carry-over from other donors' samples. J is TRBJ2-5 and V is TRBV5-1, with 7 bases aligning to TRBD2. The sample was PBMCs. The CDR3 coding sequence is TGCGCCAGCAGCTCAGAGAGCGGGGCGAGACAAGAGACCCAGTACTTC. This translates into CASSSESGARQETQYF.